These 20 T cell receptor beta chains share one sample of origin, sequenced in a study of cytomegalovirus exposure and HLA in healthy donors. The PCR made use of 60 Vbeta and 13 Jbeta primers. Data came from immunoSEQ multiplex PCR; TCRdb stores just in-frame clones and leaves some out. Among 150,000 or so clones listed, approximately 80% were seen once. The sample taken for sequencing was PBMCs. Receptors were obtained from a woman in her thirties or forties in good health and CMV-seronegative.

The chain couples TRBV6-1 to TRBJ2-1; D ambiguous. With 5 bases removed from V and 4 bases from J, the gap between germline ends came to 6 bases. This CDR3 region has 12 residues. The germline CDR1 and CDR2 sequences are MNHNS and SASEGT. CDR3 in DNA: TGTGCCAGCAGTCCCACTTACAATGAGCAGTTCTTC. Amino acid sequence: CASSPTYNEQFF.

The rearrangement uses TRBV10-1 and TRBJ2-1; TRBD2 matches at 9 bases. V gave up 0 bases and J gave up 7 bases; unmatched junction bases: 7. This CDR3 contains 16 residues. Per germline, CDR1 WNHNN and CDR2 SYGVQD (reference sequence). The CDR3 is CASSESWLAGTNEQFF. The DNA of the CDR3 is TGCGCCAGCAGTGAGTCGTGGCTAGCGGGAACTAATGAGCAGTTCTTC.

The chain combines TRBV5-1 with TRBJ1-1; D is perhaps TRBD1 (6 bases). Deletions cut 7 bases from V and 4 bases from J, with 17 bases between. The CDR3 sequence is 14 residues long. The germline CDR1 and CDR2 sequences are SGHRS and YFSETQ. The CDR3 DNA reads as TGCGCCAGCTGGGCAGGGGCCGCGGGCACTGAAGCTTTCTTT. It is translated as CASWAGAAGTEAFF.

V is TRBV7-2 and J is TRBJ2-7; D possibly corresponds to TRBD2 (6 bases). The germline V gene has CDR1 SGHTA and CDR2 FQGNSA. With 3 bases removed from V and 3 bases from J, the gap between germline ends came to 15 bases. The CDR3 totals 15 residues. The CDR3 nucleotides read TGTGCCAGCAGCTTGGAACTGGCGGGAAGCTACGAGCAGTACTTC. It is translated as CASSLELAGSYEQYF. Full variable domain (remainder filled in from reference TRBV7-2 and TRBJ2-7): GAGVSQSPSNKVTEKGKDVELRCDPISGHTALYWYRQSLGQGLEFLIYFQGNSAPDKSGLPSDRFSAERTGGSVSTLTIQRTQQEDSAVYLCASSLELAGSYEQYFGPGTRLTVT.

V gene TRBV20-1 combines with J gene TRBJ2-1; D is ambiguous. The V gene's germline CDR1 is DFQATT and CDR2 SNEGSKA (reference sequence). The V end was cut by 4 bases, the J end by 8 bases, with 6 bases between. The CDR3 covers 10 residues. CDR3 DNA sequence: TGCAGTGCTAAGCAGGATGAGCAGTTCTTC. Amino acid sequence: CSAKQDEQFF.

The chain has TRBV2 and TRBJ2-5, with D perhaps matching TRBD2 (7 bases). The CDR3 is made up of 12 amino acids. V lost 7 bases and J lost 5, with 11 bases in between. Germline CDR1 is SNHLY and CDR2 is FYNNEI. This CDR3 reads CASTGGRETQYF. The CDR3 nucleotides are TGTGCCAGCACCGGGGGGCGGGAGACCCAGTACTTC.

The chain is built from TRBV2 and TRBJ2-2, with D perhaps TRBD2 (6 bases). Trimming left V 4 bases short and J 4 bases short, with 13 bases between. Germline V gene lookup returns CDR1 SNHLY and CDR2 FYNNEI. The CDR3 runs to 15 residues. The CDR3 coding sequence is TGTGCCAGCAGTGTCGAGGGAGGTTCCACCGGGGAGCTGTTTTTT. Its translation is CASSVEGGSTGELFF. Based on the CDR3 plus reference TRBV2 and TRBJ2-2, the full variable domain is EPEVTQTPSHQVTQMGQEVILRCVPISNHLYFYWYRQILGQKVEFLVSFYNNEISEKSEIFDDQFSVERPDGSNFTLKIRSTKLEDSAMYFCASSVEGGSTGELFFGEGSRLTVL.

In its sample, this clone was seen a few times. V gene TRBV5-1 combines with J gene TRBJ1-6; unclear D gene. Per the germline V gene, CDR1 is SGHRS and CDR2 is YFSETQ. V gave up 7 bases and J gave up 7 bases, with 12 bases separating them. The CDR3 has 13 residues. The DNA for the CDR3 is TGCGCCAGCCGAGAAACAGAGAATTCACCCCTCCACTTT. It encodes CASRETENSPLHF.

The chain uses TRBV2 and TRBJ2-1, with 9 bases fitting TRBD2. Trimming took 3 bases from V and 0 from J; bases not matched to a gene: 15. The CDR3 extends over 20 amino acids. CDR1 is SNHLY and CDR2 is FYNNEI in the germline V gene. CDR3 bases: TGTGCCAGCAGTGATATTTTGGCTAGCGGGGAAGCGATCTCCTACAATGAGCAGTTCTTC. It encodes CASSDILASGEAISYNEQFF.

This sequence joins TRBV10-1 and TRBJ1-1; D may be TRBD1 (5 bases). The CDR3 sequence is 16 residues long. Trimming pared 8 bases from V and 1 base from J, leaving 20 bases between. In germline, CDR1 is WNHNN, CDR2 SYGVQD (reference sequence). CDR3 DNA: TGCGCCAGCCCCCCGTTTGTGGGGCAGCAGAACACTGAAGCTTTCTTT. Its translation is CASPPFVGQQNTEAFF.

The V call is TRBV11-3, the J call TRBJ2-7; 12 bases map to TRBD1. There are 14 residues in the CDR3. Germline assignment: CDR1 SGHNT and CDR2 YENEEA. V was pared by 5 bases and J by 7 bases, with 6 bases of the junction left unmatched. CDR3 residues: CASSHGTGGGEQYF. In nucleotides, the CDR3 is TGTGCCAGCAGCCACGGGACAGGGGGCGGAGAGCAGTACTTC.

The chain combines TRBV4-2 with TRBJ2-2; 11 nucleotides match TRBD1. Germline CDR1 LGHNA, CDR2 YNFKEQ. The CDR3 contains 16 residues. Losses at the gene ends were 5 bases for V and 4 bases for J; bases not matched to a gene: 6. CDR3 sequence (DNA): TGTGCCAGCAGCGCGGGACAGGGGGTCGGCACCGGGGAGCTGTTTTTT. Its protein is CASSAGQGVGTGELFF.

This clone is a singleton in its sample. V usage is TRBV10-3 and J usage is TRBJ1-3, with a weak D call TRBD1 (6 bases). With 6 bases removed from V and 3 bases from J, the gap between germline ends came to 9 bases. Germline V gene data show CDR1 as ENHRY and CDR2 as SYGVKD. The CDR3 covers 13 residues. The DNA for the CDR3 is TGTGCCATCAGCGGGACAATTGGAAACACCATATATTTT. Its protein is CAISGTIGNTIYF.

For the CDR3, the DNA is TGTGCCAGCAGGCGGGACAGTACCTACGAGCAGTACTTC. This sequence encodes CASRRDSTYEQYF. The V and J genes are TRBV28 and TRBJ2-7; a weak D match, TRBD1 (7 bases). CDR3 length: 13 residues. V shed 6 bases and J shed 2 bases, with 11 bases lying between them. Germline V lookup: CDR1 MDHEN, CDR2 SYDVKM.

The chain links TRBV18 to TRBJ1-1; 9 bases map to TRBD1. The CDR3 is 15 residues long. The trim removed 6 bases at V and 8 bases at J, leaving 13 bases unmatched. The germline V gene encodes CDR1 KGHSH and CDR2 LQKENI. CDR3 residues: CASSPGTGRLGEAFF. The CDR3 region has the DNA TGTGCCAGCTCTCCCGGGACAGGGCGCCTTGGGGAAGCTTTCTTT.

This clone was seen more than once but under ten times. This sequence joins TRBV7-9 and TRBJ1-1, with TRBD1 matching 9 bases. After removal of 5 bases from V and 4 bases from J, the junction contained 11 bases not matched to a gene. The CDR3 runs 16 residues. Per germline, CDR1 SEHNR and CDR2 FQNEAQ (reference sequence). The CDR3 coding sequence is TGTGCCAGCAGCAACCCTAGGACAGGGGAGGTCACTGAAGCTTTCTTT. Its translation is CASSNPRTGEVTEAFF.

V usage is TRBV6-6 and J usage is TRBJ2-7, with 7 nucleotides matching TRBD2. This CDR3 is 14 amino acids long. Trimming cost V 5 bases and J 1 base; bases outside gene matches: 5. Per the germline V gene, CDR1 is MNHNY and CDR2 is SVGAGI (reference sequence). CDR3 protein: CASSQAGTSYEQYF. CDR3 sequence (DNA): TGTGCCAGCAGTCAAGCGGGAACTTCCTACGAGCAGTACTTC.

The genes are TRBV30 and TRBJ2-7; no clear D gene. Germline values: CDR1 GTSNPN, CDR2 SVGIG (reference sequence). CDR3 size: 12 residues. V was clipped by 3 bases and J by 3 bases, with 9 bases between them. CDR3 bases: TGTGCCTGGAGCACCGATAGCTACGAGCAGTACTTC. It yields the protein CAWSTDSYEQYF. The whole variable domain, filled in from reference TRBV30 and TRBJ2-7, reads SQTIHQWPATLVQPVGSPLSLECTVEGTSNPNLYWYRQAAGRGLQLLFYSVGIGQISSEVPQNLSASRPQDRQFILSSKKLLLSDSGFYLCAWSTDSYEQYFGPGTRLTVT.

The V and J genes are TRBV11-2 and TRBJ2-7; D is perhaps TRBD1 (6 bases). CDR3 length equals 14 residues. V was shortened by 5 bases and J by 6 bases, with 17 bases between the two germline ends. Germline lookup yields CDR1 SGHAT and CDR2 FQNNGV. CDR3 in DNA: TGTGCCAGCAGCACTCCCTACAGGGAATTCGAGCAGTACTTC. It codes for CASSTPYREFEQYF.

This clone has only a few counts. V usage is TRBV11-2 and J usage is TRBJ2-2; D not resolved. The V end was cut by 1 base, the J end by 4 bases, with 7 bases between. Per the germline V gene, CDR1 is SGHAT and CDR2 is FQNNGV. The CDR3 sequence is 14 residues long. The CDR3 nucleotides are TGTGCCAGCAGCTTAGTCAGGATCACCGGGGAGCTGTTTTTT. It is translated as CASSLVRITGELFF.